The 32 T cell receptor beta chains listed next were all sequenced from one sample in a study of response to subunit inactivated influenza vaccine. Each CDR3 protein is one row after TCRdb ran MiXCR on the RT-PCR reads. The repertoire holds approximately 500,000 distinct CDR3 sequences, with approximately 14% as singletons. The starting material was PBMCs from blood, obtained roughly 13 days after vaccination. These receptors came from a man in his forties or fifties who received an inactivated influenza vaccine.

This clonotype appeared a few times. This rearrangement joins TRBV9 to TRBJ2-3, with D tentatively TRBD2 (6 bases). The germline V gene has CDR1 SGDLS and CDR2 YYNGEE. Trimming took off 3 bases at V and 2 bases at J, with 10 bases between the two ends. This CDR3 has 14 amino acids. CDR3 DNA sequence: TGTGCCAGCAGCGCCGCGGGGTTCACAGATACGCAGTATTTT. Translating gives CASSAAGFTDTQYF.

There are a few counts of this clonotype. The rearrangement uses TRBV5-1 and TRBJ2-5; possibly TRBD1 or TRBD2 for D (6 bases each). The germline CDR1 and CDR2 sequences are SGHRS and YFSETQ. The CDR3 covers 15 residues. Trimming stripped 0 bases from V and 5 bases from J, with 14 bases between. In DNA form, the CDR3 reads TGCGCCAGCAGCTTGGTCAGGGGAGGAAAGGAGACCCAGTACTTC. Its translation is CASSLVRGGKETQYF.

The chain combines TRBV6-2 or TRBV6-3 with TRBJ2-5, with TRBD1 matching 7 bases. J lost 5 bases, V lost 5 bases, and 11 bases had no gene match. Germline V lookup: CDR1 MNHEY, CDR2 SVGEGT. The CDR3 loop spans 15 amino acids. The CDR3 loop is CASSGDSQFWETQYF. In DNA form, the CDR3 reads TGTGCCAGCAGTGGGGACAGCCAGTTCTGGGAGACCCAGTACTTC.

This clonotype was counted a few times. This sequence joins TRBV28 and TRBJ2-1; 9 positions agree with TRBD1. CDR1 is MDHEN, CDR2 SYDVKM, per germline. J was trimmed by 2 bases and V by 4 bases; bases with no gene match: 3. The CDR3 loop spans 15 amino acids. The CDR3 here is CASSSDRGAYNEQFF. CDR3 DNA sequence: TGTGCCAGCAGTTCGGACAGGGGTGCCTACAATGAGCAGTTCTTC. The full variable domain, with the rest looked up from reference TRBV28 and TRBJ2-1, is DVKVTQSSRYLVKRTGEKVFLECVQDMDHENMFWYRQDPGLGLRLIYFSYDVKMKEKGDIPEGYSVSREKKERFSLILESASTNQTSMYLCASSSDRGAYNEQFFGPGTRLTVL.

The chain joins TRBV7-8 to TRBJ1-6, with D unclear. The CDR3 is made up of 13 amino acids. Trimming left V 5 bases short and J 13 bases short, with 15 bases between. Germline loops: CDR1 SGHVS, CDR2 FQNEAQ. Here the CDR3 reads CASSAERPLPLHF. CDR3 bases: TGTGCCAGCAGCGCGGAGCGTCCCTTGCCCCTCCACTTT.

The V call is TRBV28, the J call TRBJ2-7, with D uncertain. This CDR3 contains 14 residues. The germline CDR1 and CDR2 sequences are MDHEN and SYDVKM. V lost 2 bases and J lost 6, with 14 bases in between. Here the CDR3 DNA reads TGTGCCAGCAGTTTACTTCACCAATTGGGCGAGCAGTACTTC. It specifies CASSLLHQLGEQYF.

This chain uses TRBV20-1 with TRBJ2-5; a possible D gene is TRBD2 (6 bases). Per germline, CDR1 DFQATT and CDR2 SNEGSKA (reference sequence). The CDR3 is made up of 14 amino acids. V was cut by 6 bases and J by 1 base, with 15 bases left in between. The CDR3: CSAAHRSGQETQYF. The DNA of the CDR3 is TGCAGTGCCGCCCATCGTAGCGGCCAAGAGACCCAGTACTTC.

There are many counts of this clonotype. J is TRBJ1-5 and V is TRBV20-1, with D unclear. There are 13 residues in the CDR3. With 0 bases removed from V and 9 bases from J, the gap between germline ends came to 12 bases. The germline CDR1 and CDR2 sequences are DFQATT and SNEGSKA (reference sequence). The CDR3 coding sequence is TGCAGTGCTAGAGAGCAGGCCGGAGGGCCCCAGCATTTT. Translation: CSAREQAGGPQHF.

This clonotype was seen a few times. The chain joins TRBV27 to TRBJ2-2; possibly TRBD1 for D (6 bases). CDR1 and CDR2 from the germline V gene are MNHEY and SMNVEV (reference sequence). V was pared by 4 bases and J by 5 bases, with 14 bases between. This CDR3 is 15 amino acids long. CDR3 nucleotides: TGTGCCAGCAGTTCGCTGGGCGACAGGACCGGGGAGCTGTTTTTT. This gives the protein CASSSLGDRTGELFF.

This clonotype has a count of ten or more. This chain connects TRBV2 to TRBJ2-1; 8 bases agree with TRBD2. In germline, CDR1 is SNHLY, CDR2 FYNNEI. Trimming took 6 bases from V and 0 from J; bases not matched to a gene: 13. The CDR3 spans 18 residues. Here the CDR3 DNA reads TGTGCCAGCAGCCCCAGGGAGGCTAGCGGGTCCTCCTACAATGAGCAGTTCTTC. This gives the protein CASSPREASGSSYNEQFF.

This clonotype has only a few counts. The gene calls are TRBV18 and TRBJ1-5; unclear D gene. V lost 1 base and J lost 0, with 7 bases in between. Germline lookup yields CDR1 KGHSH and CDR2 LQKENI. The CDR3 extends over 15 amino acids. CDR3 protein: CASSPRFGSNQPQHF. In DNA form, the CDR3 reads TGTGCCAGCTCACCACGTTTTGGTAGCAATCAGCCCCAGCATTTT.

This clonotype has only a few counts. The J gene is TRBJ2-1, the V gene TRBV3-1, with D unclear. Trimming stripped 3 bases from V and 8 bases from J, with 8 bases between. Per the germline V gene, CDR1 is LGHDT and CDR2 is YNNKEL (reference sequence). This CDR3 is built from 12 residues. CDR3 nucleotides: TGTGCCAGCAGCCATCTGTGGGATGAGCAGTTCTTC. This codes for CASSHLWDEQFF.

This chain uses TRBV28 with TRBJ1-2; D unclear. V was shortened by 3 bases and J by 3 bases, with 14 bases between the two germline ends. The length of the CDR3 is 15 residues. CDR1 is MDHEN, CDR2 SYDVKM, per germline. The CDR3 region is CASSFVEGKDYGYTF. DNA for the CDR3: TGTGCCAGCAGTTTTGTTGAAGGGAAGGACTATGGCTACACCTTC.

This sequence joins TRBV11-2 and TRBJ2-7; TRBD1 or TRBD2 may be the D gene (5 bases each). Per the germline V gene, CDR1 is SGHAT and CDR2 is FQNNGV. Trimming took off 3 bases at V and 1 base at J, with 10 bases between the two ends. CDR3 length: 14 amino acids. As DNA, the CDR3 is TGTGCCAGCAGCTTGGGACGGCCGTCCTACGAGCAGTACTTC. Protein sequence: CASSLGRPSYEQYF.

The chain has TRBV7-9 and TRBJ2-1; D may be TRBD1 (6 bases). This CDR3 region has 13 residues. Trimming left V 7 bases short and J 8 bases short, with 15 bases between. Germline CDR1 is SEHNR and CDR2 is FQNEAQ (reference sequence). The DNA for the CDR3 is TGTGCCAGCATGCTACAGGGTTTGGATGAGCAGTTCTTC. It codes for CASMLQGLDEQFF.

This chain uses TRBV5-1 with TRBJ2-6, with D unresolved. CDR3 size: 16 residues. From germline, CDR1 is SGHRS and CDR2 YFSETQ. V was trimmed by 0 bases and J by 0 bases, leaving 7 bases between them. The CDR3 coding sequence is TGCGCCAGCAGCTTGGGGCAAGACTCTGGGGCCAACGTCCTGACTTTC. Its translation is CASSLGQDSGANVLTF.

This chain joins TRBV18 and TRBJ1-4; possible D gene TRBD1, 5 bases. This CDR3 contains 16 residues. Looked up from germline, CDR1 is KGHSH and CDR2 is LQKENI. V was clipped by 3 bases and J by 0 bases, with 11 bases between them. The CDR3 here is CASSPLTGPTNEKLFF. Here the CDR3 DNA reads TGTGCCAGCTCACCTCTGACGGGGCCAACTAATGAAAAACTGTTTTTT.

This clonotype was seen only a few times. The chain is built from TRBV20-1 and TRBJ2-2; D gene uncertain. Germline CDR1 DFQATT, CDR2 SNEGSKA (reference sequence). V was shortened by 2 bases and J by 2 bases, with 12 bases between the two germline ends. This CDR3 comprises 15 residues. In nucleotides, the CDR3 is TGCAGTGCTAGACGTTACTCCCGAAACACCGGGGAGCTGTTTTTT. It specifies CSARRYSRNTGELFF.

The CDR3, as DNA: TGCGCCAGCTGCCCAGACAACCGCAATCAGCCCCAGCATTTT. Protein: CASCPDNRNQPQHF. J is TRBJ1-5 and V is TRBV5-1; D remains ambiguous. CDR1 and CDR2 from the germline V gene are SGHRS and YFSETQ. The CDR3 is made up of 14 amino acids. V lost 7 bases to trimming and J lost 2 bases, with 13 bases between them.

The rearrangement links TRBV7-8 to TRBJ2-3; TRBD2 matches at 7 bases. CDR1 and CDR2 (germline): SGHVS, FQNEAQ. The CDR3 is 16 residues long. After removal of 6 bases from V and 2 bases from J, the junction contained 11 bases not matched to a gene. The CDR3 DNA sequence: TGTGCCAGCAGTCGCGGGAGATGGGTCCCCACAGATACGCAGTATTTT. It yields the protein CASSRGRWVPTDTQYF.

The chain couples TRBV4-3 to TRBJ1-2, with 8 bases matching TRBD1. V shed 1 base, J shed 4 bases, and the junction held 5 bases outside the gene matches. Germline V lookup: CDR1 LGHNA, CDR2 YSLEER. The CDR3 totals 15 residues. CDR3 sequence reads: CASSQGGQGFYGYTF. As DNA, the CDR3 is TGCGCCAGCAGCCAAGGAGGACAGGGATTCTATGGCTACACCTTC.

The table lists this clonotype with many counts. The rearrangement joins TRBV6-2 or TRBV6-3 to TRBJ1-2; TRBD1 might be the D (6 bases). CDR1 MNHEY and CDR2 SVGEGT come from the germline V gene. Deletions cut 2 bases from V and 2 bases from J, with 12 bases between. The CDR3 extends over 15 amino acids. The DNA for the CDR3 is TGTGCCAGCAGTTACATTCGACAGGAGAACTATGGCTACACCTTC. Amino acid sequence: CASSYIRQENYGYTF.

This clonotype was detected many times. The chain carries TRBV10-3 and TRBJ2-3; 9 bases are a match to TRBD1. CDR1 and CDR2 from the germline V gene are ENHRY and SYGVKD. The CDR3 sequence is 14 residues long. V lost 10 bases and J lost 1; bases outside the gene matches: 6. The CDR3 DNA reads TGTGCCACCGTAACAGGGGGCGGCACAGATACGCAGTATTTT. Protein: CATVTGGGTDTQYF.

The genes are TRBV6-2 or TRBV6-3 and TRBJ2-1; 11 bases are a match to TRBD2. Trimming cost V 2 bases and J 4 bases; bases outside gene matches: 4. Germline loops: CDR1 MNHEY, CDR2 SVGEGT. CDR3 size: 16 residues. The CDR3 sequence: CASSYGSGRVYNEQFF. The DNA for the CDR3 is TGTGCCAGCAGTTACGGTAGCGGGAGGGTATACAATGAGCAGTTCTTC.

This clonotype was recorded a few times. The chain recombines TRBV20-1 with TRBJ1-1; D uncertain. CDR1 is DFQATT, CDR2 SNEGSKA, per germline (reference sequence). The CDR3 is 10 residues long. Trimming stripped 2 bases from V and 11 bases from J, with 9 bases between. CDR3 DNA: TGCAGTGCTAGAATAATAAACGCTTTCTTT. Protein: CSARIINAFF.

The DNA of the CDR3 is TGTGCCAGCAGTGAAAGAGGGACTAGCAGGCAGACCCAGTACTTC. Translating it yields CASSERGTSRQTQYF. The V and J genes are TRBV25-1 and TRBJ2-5; 9 positions agree with TRBD2. Germline V CDR1 and CDR2: MGHDK, SYGVNS. V was clipped by 2 bases and J by 6 bases; unmatched bases: 7. This CDR3 region has 15 residues.

The genes are TRBV3-1 and TRBJ2-1; 10 bases are shared with TRBD1. V shed 5 bases and J 6 bases; nucleotides not matched to a gene: 4. Germline-derived CDR1 and CDR2 are LGHDT and YNNKEL (reference sequence). The CDR3 has 14 amino acids. The CDR3 DNA is TGTGCCAGCAGCGCCGGGACAGGGGTCAATGAGCAGTTCTTC. Residues: CASSAGTGVNEQFF.

The chain uses TRBV5-3 and TRBJ2-1; D call uncertain. TRBV5-3 is reported as an ORF; its role is uncertain. With 0 bases removed from V and 2 bases from J, the gap between germline ends came to 15 bases. The CDR3 covers 17 residues. The CDR3 coding sequence is TGTGCCAGAAGCTTGGAGGTATTTTGCTTCACCTACAATGAGCAGTTCTTC. Amino acids: CARSLEVFCFTYNEQFF.

This clonotype was found many times. This sequence joins TRBV7-2 and TRBJ2-7, with D perhaps TRBD1 (5 bases). The CDR3 is 14 residues long. CDR1 is SGHTA, CDR2 FQGNSA, per germline. Trimming took off 5 bases at V and 6 bases at J, with 17 bases between the two ends. CDR3 region: CASSPLLGHSEQYF. In DNA, the CDR3 is TGTGCCAGCAGCCCACTGCTGGGGCACTCCGAGCAGTACTTC.

The gene calls are TRBV19 and TRBJ1-2; D is unclear. Trimming took off 6 bases at V and 0 bases at J, with 14 bases between the two ends. In germline, CDR1 is LNHDA, CDR2 SQIVND (reference sequence). The CDR3 consists of 15 residues. CDR3 in DNA: TGTGCCAGTAGCCCGGGGAAGGGAGCTAACTATGGCTACACCTTC. This encodes CASSPGKGANYGYTF.

The rearrangement links TRBV10-2 to TRBJ1-2, with TRBD1 matching over 8 bases. V trimming: 3 bases; J trimming: 6 bases; junction bases outside the gene matches: 3. Germline V gene data show CDR1 as WSHSY and CDR2 as SAAADI. There are 13 residues in the CDR3. In nucleotides, the CDR3 is TGCGCCAGCAGTGACGGACAGGGCGATGGCTACACCTTC. Translating gives CASSDGQGDGYTF.

This sequence joins TRBV28 and TRBJ2-7, with D possibly called TRBD1 or TRBD2 (7 bases each). Per the germline V gene, CDR1 is MDHEN and CDR2 is SYDVKM. There are 15 residues in the CDR3. The V end was cut by 5 bases, the J end by 0 bases, with 14 bases between. CDR3 protein: CASSPGGQFSYEQYF. In DNA, the CDR3 is TGTGCCAGCAGTCCGGGGGGACAGTTCTCCTACGAGCAGTACTTC.